This paragraph reports one T cell receptor (beta chain). Its specificity is unknown. The V end was cut by 10 bases, the J end by 2 bases, with 22 bases between. Germline V lookup: CDR1 LNHDA, CDR2 SQIVND (reference sequence). The CDR3 runs 16 residues. Libraries were prepared by immunoSEQ multiplex PCR; TCRdb keeps only in-frame clonotypes and omits some of them. This sample carries about 160,000 clones, about 88% of them seen once, and the ten largest clones take more than 5.5%. This sample was taken from a study of T cell responses to AZD1222 COVID-19 vaccine. Whole-study results and caveats: The donor group comprised mostly white British people and more females; the analysis possibly underestimated clonal diversity.

The TCR sequence derives from an adult in good health. This rearrangement joins TRBV19 to TRBJ2-3; no clear D gene. Sequenced here: peripheral blood, sampled on day 0 of AZD1222 vaccination. Written as DNA, the CDR3 is TGTGCCACCTCCAAGGGTATGGTACCGACCACAGATACGCAGTATTTT. Translating it yields CATSKGMVPTTDTQYF.